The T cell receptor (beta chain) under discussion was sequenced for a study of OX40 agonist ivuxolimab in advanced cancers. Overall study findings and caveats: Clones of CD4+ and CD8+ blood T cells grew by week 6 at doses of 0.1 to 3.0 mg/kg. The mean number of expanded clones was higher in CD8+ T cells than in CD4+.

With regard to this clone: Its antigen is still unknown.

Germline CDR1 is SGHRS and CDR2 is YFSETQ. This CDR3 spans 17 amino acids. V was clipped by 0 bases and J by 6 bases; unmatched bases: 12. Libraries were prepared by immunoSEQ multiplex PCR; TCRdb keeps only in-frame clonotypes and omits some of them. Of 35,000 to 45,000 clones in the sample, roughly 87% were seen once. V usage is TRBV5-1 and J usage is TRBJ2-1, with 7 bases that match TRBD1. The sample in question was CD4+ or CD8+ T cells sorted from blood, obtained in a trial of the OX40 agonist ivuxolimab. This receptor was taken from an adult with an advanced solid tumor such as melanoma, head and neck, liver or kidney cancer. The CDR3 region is CASSLESRDRVVNEQFF. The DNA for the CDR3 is TGCGCCAGCAGCTTGGAGTCTAGAGACAGGGTTGTCAATGAGCAGTTCTTC.